The T cell receptor beta chain described here comes from a study of cytomegalovirus exposure and HLA in healthy donors. Study-level points and caveats: In the analysis, some V segments, TRBV6-2 and TRBV6-3 included, were excluded as indistinguishable. A later analysis reportedly found that, within productive TCRs, an Asian-associated ancestry cluster had fewer N-insertions than the mean observed across the 666 donors. A missense variant in DCLRE1C was later tied to TCR beta V- and J-gene trimming.

As concerns this clone: Its antigen is unidentified.

The PCR made use of 60 Vbeta and 13 Jbeta primers. In the source study's methods: An analysis performed later counted 73 million or so unique TCR beta chains (roughly 11 million of them shared). Profiled with immunoSEQ multiplex PCR; TCRdb holds only in-frame clones, not every one. V and J calls and clone size are given by that table; D and trimming were obtained from the DNA. Among 100,000 or so clones listed, approximately 78% were seen once. Germline V lookup: CDR1 SEHNR, CDR2 FQNEAQ (reference sequence). The CDR3 is 16 amino acids. Trimming cost V 4 bases and J 7 bases; bases outside gene matches: 9.

The chain has TRBV7-9 and TRBJ1-4; 10 bases are shared with TRBD1. The sample taken for sequencing was PBMCs. This sequence was found in a man aged 40-50 years in good health and CMV-seronegative. As DNA, the CDR3 is TGTGCCAGCAGCTGGGGGACAGGGGTCGCCAGTGAAAAACTGTTTTTT. Its translation is CASSWGTGVASEKLFF. The whole variable domain, filled in from reference TRBV7-9 and TRBJ1-4, reads DTGVSQNPRHKITKRGQNVTFRCDPISEHNRLYWYRQTLGQGPEFLTYFQNEAQLEKSRLLSDRFSAERPKGSFSTLEIQRTEQGDSAMYLCASSWGTGVASEKLFFGSGTQLSVL.